The next 14 T cell receptor beta chains were all read from a single sample in a study of OX40 agonist ivuxolimab in advanced cancers. Assay: immunoSEQ multiplex PCR; the TCRdb copy retains only in-frame clones and omits some. Of 50,000 to 65,000 clones listed, 82% are singletons. This sample comprised CD4+ or CD8+ T cells sorted from blood, obtained in a trial of the OX40 agonist ivuxolimab. The receptors derive from an adult with an advanced solid tumor such as melanoma, head and neck, liver or kidney cancer.

J is TRBJ1-5 and V is TRBV10-3; D gene uncertain. Germline lookup yields CDR1 ENHRY and CDR2 SYGVKD. V lost 0 bases and J lost 4, with 10 bases in between. The CDR3 is made up of 15 amino acids. CDR3 sequence reads: CAISESNGQNQPQHF. In DNA form, the CDR3 reads TGTGCCATCAGTGAGTCGAACGGGCAGAATCAGCCCCAGCATTTT.

The chain joins TRBV30 to TRBJ1-6, with 10 bases lining up with TRBD1. Germline V CDR1 and CDR2: GTSNPN, SVGIG (reference sequence). The CDR3 is made up of 15 amino acids. Trimming took 2 bases from V and 7 from J; bases not matched to a gene: 5. CDR3 sequence (DNA): TGTGCCTGGAGTAAACCGGGACAGGGGAATTCACCCCTCCACTTT. It yields the protein CAWSKPGQGNSPLHF.

The chain recombines TRBV18 with TRBJ2-1, with 7 bases matching TRBD2. This CDR3 has 14 residues. Looked up from germline, CDR1 is KGHSH and CDR2 is LQKENI. J gave up 2 bases and V 4 bases, and 2 bases lay outside the gene matches. The CDR3 bases are TGTGCCAGCTCACTAAGCGGGGCCTACAATGAGCAGTTCTTC. Translation: CASSLSGAYNEQFF. The entire variable domain, with the rest obtained from reference TRBV18 and TRBJ2-1, is as follows: NAGVMQNPRHLVRRRGQEARLRCSPMKGHSHVYWYRQLPEEGLKFMVYLQKENIIDESGMPKERFSAEFPKEGPSILRIQQVVRGDSAAYFCASSLSGAYNEQFFGPGTRLTVL.

V and J are TRBV7-7 and TRBJ1-4; D possibly corresponds to TRBD1 (6 bases). From germline, CDR1 is SSHAT and CDR2 FNYEAQ (reference sequence). The CDR3 is made up of 14 amino acids. V lost 5 bases and J 3 bases, leaving 10 bases between the germline ends. The CDR3 reads CASSEGGSNEKLFF. CDR3 bases: TGTGCCAGCAGCGAGGGGGGGTCTAATGAAAAACTGTTTTTT.

The chain combines TRBV10-1 with TRBJ2-1; D uncertain. The V end lost 6 bases, the J end lost 8 bases, and 20 bases lay between the germline ends. The CDR3 covers 15 residues. Germline V gene data show CDR1 as WNHNN and CDR2 as SYGVQD (reference sequence). The CDR3, as DNA: TGCGCCAGCAGCCCAGACTCTGGCCTTCACGATGAGCAGTTCTTC. Its translation is CASSPDSGLHDEQFF.

This clone was seen just once. Written as DNA, the CDR3 is TGCGCCAGCAGCCCCGCCGGTTCGGCTAACTATGGCTACACCTTC. Translated: CASSPAGSANYGYTF. J is TRBJ1-2 and V is TRBV5-1; D not certain. V lost 4 bases to trimming and J lost 0 bases, with 13 bases between them. This CDR3 is 15 amino acids long. The germline gives CDR1 SGHRS, CDR2 YFSETQ.

A few counts support this clone. The rearrangement uses TRBV4-2 and TRBJ1-4; D not resolved. The V and J ends lost 0 bases and 7 bases respectively, with 9 bases between them. This CDR3 comprises 14 residues. Germline V gives CDR1 LGHNA, CDR2 YNFKEQ. CDR3 residues: CASSQESDFEKLFF. Written as DNA, the CDR3 is TGTGCCAGCAGCCAAGAGTCAGACTTTGAAAAACTGTTTTTT.

CDR3 in DNA: TGTGCCAGCAGCCTTATGCGGACTGGCAACACCGGGGAGCTGTTTTTT. Encoded protein: CASSLMRTGNTGELFF. The chain uses TRBV7-2 and TRBJ2-2, with a tentative D call TRBD2 (5 bases). Germline CDR1 reads SGHTA; CDR2 reads FQGNSA. V lost 5 bases and J 2 bases, leaving 15 bases between the germline ends. The CDR3 spans 16 residues.

The rearrangement uses TRBV10-3 and TRBJ2-5; D is unclear. Trimming pared 3 bases from V and 5 bases from J, leaving 16 bases between. The CDR3 loop spans 15 amino acids. Germline V gene data show CDR1 as ENHRY and CDR2 as SYGVKD. In DNA, the CDR3 is TGTGCCATCAGTGATGGCCATGGGGATTGGGAGACCCAGTACTTC. Encoded protein: CAISDGHGDWETQYF.

The genes are TRBV29-1 and TRBJ1-1, with unresolved D. Deletions cut 7 bases from V and 6 bases from J, with 12 bases between. Germline assignment: CDR1 SQVTM and CDR2 ANQGSEA. CDR3 size: 11 residues. DNA of the CDR3: TGCAGCGCCGCGGACGGGTCTGAAGCTTTCTTT. It yields the protein CSAADGSEAFF.

This clone was seen once. The chain is built from TRBV6-6 and TRBJ2-7, with D possibly being TRBD2 (6 bases). CDR1 is MNHNY, CDR2 SVGAGI, per germline (reference sequence). The CDR3 extends over 15 amino acids. V was pared by 0 bases and J by 3 bases, with 12 bases between. The CDR3 spells CASSYSSGSHYEQYF. DNA for the CDR3: TGTGCCAGCAGTTACTCGTCCGGGAGTCACTACGAGCAGTACTTC.

The rearrangement links TRBV7-3 to TRBJ2-3, with a weak D call TRBD1 (5 bases). This CDR3 has 14 amino acids. Germline loops: CDR1 SGHTA, CDR2 FQGTGA. V lost 4 bases to trimming and J lost 0 bases, with 8 bases between them. The CDR3 DNA is TGTGCCAGCAGCTCTCAGGGTAGCACAGATACGCAGTATTTT. Translation gives CASSSQGSTDTQYF.

The chain combines TRBV18 with TRBJ2-7; D is unresolved. The germline CDR1 and CDR2 sequences are KGHSH and LQKENI. The CDR3 runs 13 residues. Between the trimmed V and J ends, which lost 2 bases and 7 bases, there was a span of 12 bases. The DNA of the CDR3 is TGTGCCAGCTCACCAGGCCCCCGGCAGGAGCAGTACTTC. It is translated as CASSPGPRQEQYF. Filled out from reference TRBV18 and TRBJ2-7, the complete variable domain reads NAGVMQNPRHLVRRRGQEARLRCSPMKGHSHVYWYRQLPEEGLKFMVYLQKENIIDESGMPKERFSAEFPKEGPSILRIQQVVRGDSAAYFCASSPGPRQEQYFGPGTRLTVT.

This clone was detected once. The chain employs TRBV10-3 and TRBJ2-5; D call uncertain. Trimming stripped 5 bases from V and 12 bases from J, with 4 bases between. Per the germline V gene, CDR1 is ENHRY and CDR2 is SYGVKD. CDR3 length: 8 residues. The CDR3 DNA reads TGTGCCATCAGTCCCAAGTACTTC. It yields the protein CAISPKYF.